This T cell receptor (beta chain) was profiled in a study of brain T cells in children with intractable seizures. The V gene end was trimmed by 4 bases and the J gene end by 4 bases; junction bases not matched to a gene: 3. There are 14 residues in the CDR3. Germline CDR1 and CDR2: LGHDT and YNNKEL (reference sequence). Assay: immunoSEQ multiplex PCR; the TCRdb copy retains only in-frame clones and omits some. The sample has fewer than 50,000 clones, about nine tenths seen once; the top ten hold about 6%. The sequence derives from a girl aged 2 to 10 with tuberous sclerosis and intractable seizures. V and J are TRBV3-1 (or the pseudogene TRBV3-2) and TRBJ1-1; 10 positions match TRBD1. Material: peripheral blood, obtained at surgery. CDR3 coding DNA: TGTGCCAGCAGCCCGGGACAGGGGTTCACTGAAGCTTTCTTT. Protein sequence: CASSPGQGFTEAFF.